What follows is one T cell receptor beta chain and its context. Other DNA sequences in this sample translate to the same CDR3. With 4 bases clipped from V and 4 bases from J, the junction kept 6 bases outside the gene matches. Germline V gene lookup returns CDR1 SGHRS and CDR2 YFSETQ. The CDR3 has 14 amino acids. This sample was included in a study of blood T cell repertoires in COVID-19. TCRdb's table, derived via immunoSEQ multiplex PCR, lists solely in-frame clones and lacks some. This sample has approximately 310,000 clones, with around 86% found just once. The TCR sequence derives from a man in his fifties or sixties who had recovered from COVID-19. The sample comprised PBMCs or T cells enriched from blood (not recorded which). The chain uses TRBV5-1 and TRBJ1-2; 8 nucleotides align to TRBD1. The CDR3 DNA reads TGCGCCAGCAGCCTAGGACAGGGCGGCTATGGCTACACCTTC. Translated, it gives CASSLGQGGYGYTF. Supplemented by reference TRBV5-1 and TRBJ1-2, the full variable domain reads KAGVTQTPRYLIKTRGQQVTLSCSPISGHRSVSWYQQTPGQGLQFLFEYFSETQRNKGNFPGRFSGRQFSNSRSEMNVSTLELGDSALYLCASSLGQGGYGYTFGSGTRLTVV.